This TCR beta chain was documented in a study of T-cell memory formation after mild COVID-19. On the study more broadly: TCR clusters were mostly donor specific. Study conclusions and caveats: Among clones contracting day 15 to 85, CD4/CD8 was balanced, whereas later expanders leaned CD4+.

V shed 6 bases, J shed 14 bases, and the junction held 12 bases outside the gene matches. The length of the CDR3 is 12 residues. Germline V lookup: CDR1 SEHNR, CDR2 FQNEAQ (reference sequence). The authors produced TCR alpha and TCR beta cDNA libraries with sample barcodes and UMIs by 5'RACE using constant-segment primers. MiXCR, applied by TCRdb to the 5' RACE reads, yields one record per CDR3 protein. The sample includes under 200,000 distinct CDR3 sequences, about 9.9% of them seen just once. This clonotype was detected a few times. As yet, its antigen is unknown. This chain connects TRBV7-9 to TRBJ1-1; 7 bases are a match to TRBD1. This TCR was recovered from a man younger than 30 who had mild COVID-19 (a few samples of this study predate the infection). Cell type and time point are not known. What was sequenced was PBMCs or a T cell subset sorted from them (not recorded which). The CDR3 sequence is CASSQGEQKRFF. CDR3 coding DNA: TGTGCCAGCAGTCAGGGGGAGCAGAAACGCTTCTTT. The whole variable domain, remainder taken from reference TRBV7-9 and TRBJ1-1, is DTGVSQNPRHKITKRGQNVTFRCDPISEHNRLYWYRQTLGQGPEFLTYFQNEAQLEKSRLLSDRFSAERPKGSFSTLEIQRTEQGDSAMYLCASSQGEQKRFFGQGTRLTVV.